The present T cell receptor beta chain was sequenced within a study of OX40 agonist ivuxolimab in advanced cancers. Study at large: Patients enrolled in dose escalation were diagnosed with hepatocellular carcinoma, melanoma, renal cell or head and neck cancer. In three patients, partial responses were observed, one with hepatocellular carcinoma and two with cutaneous melanoma.

This clone was found a few times. Its cognate antigen is unknown. This CDR3 has 11 amino acids. V gave up 4 bases and J gave up 5 bases, with 6 bases separating them. In germline, CDR1 is MNHEY, CDR2 SVGAGI. Using immunoSEQ multiplex PCR, the repertoire was profiled, and TCRdb retains in-frame clones only, with some absent. The sample records around 76,000 clones, approximately 85% being singletons. Study-level points and caveats: Which antigen the expanded peripheral T cells recognized is unknown. There were also nonresponders showing low normalized T-cell clonal expansion.

The clonotype originates from an adult with an advanced solid tumor such as melanoma, head and neck, liver or kidney cancer. Sequences were derived from CD4+ or CD8+ T cells sorted from blood, sampled in a trial of the OX40 agonist ivuxolimab. The chain carries TRBV6-5 and TRBJ2-7; D gene uncertain. CDR3 residues: CASSSLDEQYF. As DNA, the CDR3 is TGTGCCAGCAGTTCTCTCGACGAGCAGTACTTC.